This T cell receptor beta chain was documented in a study of T cells in Graves' hyperthyroidism and ophthalmopathy. Whole-study findings and limits: Ophthalmopathy was told apart from stable hyperthyroidism by a 13 V-J model. Blood shared most expanded thyroid clonotypes above 0.001.

Points on this clonotype: Antigen specificity is unknown.

Uncontrolled infection, other autoimmune disease, pregnancy or lactation excluded patients. The CDR3 has 12 residues. With 8 bases removed from V and 6 bases from J, the gap between germline ends came to 14 bases. The germline gives CDR1 MDHEN, CDR2 SYDVKM. Researchers took RNA transcripts and amplified the TCR beta CDR3 regions from them. The HTBI set primed first-round TCR CDR3 RT-PCR. TCRdb independently ran MiXCR on the multiplex PCR reads; one entry per CDR3 protein. The table records roughly 560,000 distinct CDR3 sequences, roughly 15% of them present only once. This sequence originates from a woman aged 40 to 50 with Graves' ophthalmopathy. The gene calls are TRBV28 and TRBJ2-7; D call uncertain. Sequencing was carried out using blood. CDR3 in amino acids: CASSTLLGEQYF. DNA for the CDR3: TGTGCCAGCTCAACCCTACTCGGCGAGCAGTACTTC. Filled out from reference TRBV28 and TRBJ2-7, the complete variable domain reads DVKVTQSSRYLVKRTGEKVFLECVQDMDHENMFWYRQDPGLGLRLIYFSYDVKMKEKGDIPEGYSVSREKKERFSLILESASTNQTSMYLCASSTLLGEQYFGPGTRLTVT.